These 4 T cell receptor beta chains originate from one sample sequenced in a study of blood T cell repertoires in COVID-19. Sequencing was performed with immunoSEQ multiplex PCR; in TCRdb, only in-frame clones are kept and a portion is missing. The sample has tens of thousands of clones; around 80% are singletons. The specimen sequenced was peripheral blood. Source of these receptors: a man aged 60-69 years with active or convalescent COVID-19.

The genes are TRBV6-5 and TRBJ2-1, with a tentative D call TRBD1 (6 bases). CDR1 is MNHEY and CDR2 is SVGAGI in the germline V gene. V dropped 6 bases and J dropped 8 bases, with 11 bases sitting between them. The CDR3 sequence is 12 residues long. The CDR3 loop is CASRDSGDEQFF. CDR3 nucleotide sequence: TGTGCCAGCAGGGACAGTGGCGATGAGCAGTTCTTC.

The chain links TRBV7-7 to TRBJ2-1; 8 nucleotides agree with TRBD2. Trimming took 2 bases from V and 5 from J; bases not matched to a gene: 5. Germline V lookup: CDR1 SSHAT, CDR2 FNYEAQ (reference sequence). This CDR3 comprises 15 residues. CDR3 in amino acids: CASSLSPGLDNEQFF. The CDR3 DNA is TGTGCCAGCAGCTTATCGCCGGGACTAGACAATGAGCAGTTCTTC.

This chain joins TRBV11-3 and TRBJ2-3; 7 bases align to TRBD2. This CDR3 contains 15 residues. Per germline, CDR1 SGHNT and CDR2 YENEEA. With 1 base clipped from V and 6 bases from J, the junction kept 7 bases outside the gene matches. The CDR3 here is CASSLVGEGLDTQYF. In DNA form, the CDR3 reads TGTGCCAGCAGCTTAGTTGGGGAGGGCTTGGATACGCAGTATTTT.

The J gene is TRBJ2-7, the V gene TRBV5-6, with a tentative D call TRBD1 (5 bases). The V gene lost 5 bases and the J gene lost 2 bases, with 11 bases spanning the gap. This CDR3 region has 13 residues. Germline-derived CDR1 and CDR2 are SGHDT and YYEEEE. The CDR3 reads CASSIGHTYEQYF. In nucleotides, the CDR3 is TGTGCCAGCAGTATTGGACACACCTACGAGCAGTACTTC. Combining the CDR3 with reference TRBV5-6 and TRBJ2-7 gives the whole variable domain DAGVTQSPTHLIKTRGQQVTLRCSPKSGHDTVSWYQQALGQGPQFIFQYYEEEERQRGNFPDRFSGHQFPNYSSELNVNALLLGDSALYLCASSIGHTYEQYFGPGTRLTVT.